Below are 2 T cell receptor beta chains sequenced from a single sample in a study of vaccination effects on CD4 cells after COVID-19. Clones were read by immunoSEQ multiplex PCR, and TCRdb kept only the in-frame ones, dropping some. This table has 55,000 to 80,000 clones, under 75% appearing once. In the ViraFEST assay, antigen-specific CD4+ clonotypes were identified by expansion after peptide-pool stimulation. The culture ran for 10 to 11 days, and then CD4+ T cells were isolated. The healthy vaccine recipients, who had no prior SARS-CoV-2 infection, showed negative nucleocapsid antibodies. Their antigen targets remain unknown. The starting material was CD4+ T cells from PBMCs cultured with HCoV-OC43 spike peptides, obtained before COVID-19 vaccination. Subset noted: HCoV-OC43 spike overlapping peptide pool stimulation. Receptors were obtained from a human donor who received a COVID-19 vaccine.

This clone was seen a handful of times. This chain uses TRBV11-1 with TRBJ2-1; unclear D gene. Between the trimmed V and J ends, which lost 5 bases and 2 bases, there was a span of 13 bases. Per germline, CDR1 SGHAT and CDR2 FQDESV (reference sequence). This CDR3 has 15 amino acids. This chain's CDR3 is CASSPFANTYNEQFF. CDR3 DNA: TGTGCCAGCAGCCCGTTCGCTAATACCTACAATGAGCAGTTCTTC.

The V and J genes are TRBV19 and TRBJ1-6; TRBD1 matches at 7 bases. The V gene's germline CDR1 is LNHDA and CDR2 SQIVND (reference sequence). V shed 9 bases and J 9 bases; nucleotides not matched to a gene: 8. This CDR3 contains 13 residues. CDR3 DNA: TGTGCCAGCACGGACAGGATTGGTTCACCCCTCCACTTT. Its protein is CASTDRIGSPLHF. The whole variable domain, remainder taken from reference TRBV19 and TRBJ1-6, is DGGITQSPKYLFRKEGQNVTLSCEQNLNHDAMYWYRQDPGQGLRLIYYSQIVNDFQKGDIAEGYSVSREKKESFPLTVTSAQKNPTAFYLCASTDRIGSPLHFGNGTRLTVT.